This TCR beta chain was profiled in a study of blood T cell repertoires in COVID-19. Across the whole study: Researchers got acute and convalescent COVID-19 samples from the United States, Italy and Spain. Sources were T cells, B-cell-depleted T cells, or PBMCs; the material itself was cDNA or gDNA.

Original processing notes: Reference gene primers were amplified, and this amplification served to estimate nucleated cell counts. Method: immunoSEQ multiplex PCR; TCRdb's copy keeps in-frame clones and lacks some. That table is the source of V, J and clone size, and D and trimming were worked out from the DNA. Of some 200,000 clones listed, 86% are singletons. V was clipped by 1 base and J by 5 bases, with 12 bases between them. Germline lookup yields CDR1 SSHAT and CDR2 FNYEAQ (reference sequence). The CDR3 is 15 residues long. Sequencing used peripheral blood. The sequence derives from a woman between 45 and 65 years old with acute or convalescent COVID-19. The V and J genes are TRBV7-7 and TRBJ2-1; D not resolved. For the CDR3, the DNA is TGTGCCAGCAGCTTAGATCTAAAACCGGACAATGAGCAGTTCTTC. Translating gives CASSLDLKPDNEQFF. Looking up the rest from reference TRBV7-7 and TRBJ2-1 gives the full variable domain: GAGVSQSPRYKVTKRGQDVTLRCDPISSHATLYWYQQALGQGPEFLTYFNYEAQPDKSGLPSDRFSAERPEGSISTLTIQRTEQRDSAMYRCASSLDLKPDNEQFFGPGTRLTVL.